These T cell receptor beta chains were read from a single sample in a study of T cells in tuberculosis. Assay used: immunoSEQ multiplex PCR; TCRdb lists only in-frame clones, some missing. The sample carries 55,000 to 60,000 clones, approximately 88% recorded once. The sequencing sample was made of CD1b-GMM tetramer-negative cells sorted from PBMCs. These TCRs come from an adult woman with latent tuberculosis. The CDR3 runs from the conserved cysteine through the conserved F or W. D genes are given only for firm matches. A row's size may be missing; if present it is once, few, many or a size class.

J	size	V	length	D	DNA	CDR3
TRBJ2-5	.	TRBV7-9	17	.	TGTGCCAGCAGCTTCCTCCAGGGACTTCAAATCCAAGAGACCCAGTACTTC	CASSFLQGLQIQETQYF
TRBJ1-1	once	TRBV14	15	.	TGTGCCAGCAGCCTAAGGGGCGCCCAGAACACTGAAGCTTTCTTT	CASSLRGAQNTEAFF
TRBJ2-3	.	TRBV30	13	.	TGTGCCTGGAGCCTCGGGAGCACAGATACGCAGTATTTT	CAWSLGSTDTQYF
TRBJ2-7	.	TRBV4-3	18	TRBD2	TGCGCCAGCAGCCAAGATTGGGTAGCGGGAGCCAGCTCCTACGAGCAGTACTTC	CASSQDWVAGASSYEQYF
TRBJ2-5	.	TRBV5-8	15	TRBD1	TGTGCCAGCAGCTTGGGGGACAGGTTCCAAGAGACCCAGTACTTC	CASSLGDRFQETQYF
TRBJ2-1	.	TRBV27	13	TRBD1	TGTGCCAGCAGTTTAGGATACAGGGGTGAGCAGTTCTTC	CASSLGYRGEQFF
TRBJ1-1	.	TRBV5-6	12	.	TGTGCCAGCAGCTTGAGGGGCACTGAAGCTTTCTTT	CASSLRGTEAFF
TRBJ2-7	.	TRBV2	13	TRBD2	TGTGCCAGCAGGACTAGCGGGGCCTACGAGCAGTACTTC	CASRTSGAYEQYF
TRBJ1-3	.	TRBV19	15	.	TGTGCCAGTAGAAGGGACGGGAGCTCTGGAAACACCATATATTTT	CASRRDGSSGNTIYF
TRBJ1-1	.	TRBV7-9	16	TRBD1	TGTGCCAGCAGCTTAGGGACAGGGGTTTTGAACACTGAAGCTTTCTTT	CASSLGTGVLNTEAFF
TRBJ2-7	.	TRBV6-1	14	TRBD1	TGTGCCAGCAGTCAGGACAGGGGGGTGTACGAGCAGTACTTC	CASSQDRGVYEQYF
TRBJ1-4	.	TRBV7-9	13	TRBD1	TGTGCCGCTCGACAGGGGACTAATGAAAAACTGTTTTTT	CAARQGTNEKLFF
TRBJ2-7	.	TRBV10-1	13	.	TGCGCCACCGGAGCACAGGGTTCCTACGAGCAGTACTTC	CATGAQGSYEQYF
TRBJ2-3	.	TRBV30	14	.	TGTGCCTGGAGTCAGACTAGGAGCACAGATACGCAGTATTTT	CAWSQTRSTDTQYF
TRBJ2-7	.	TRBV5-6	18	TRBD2	TGTGCCAGCAGCTCTTTACCACCGGGACTAGCCAACTCCTACGAGCAGTACTTC	CASSSLPPGLANSYEQYF
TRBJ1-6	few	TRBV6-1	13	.	TGTGCCAGCAGCCAGGGGTATAATTCACCCCTCCACTTT	CASSQGYNSPLHF
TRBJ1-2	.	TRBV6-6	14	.	TGTGCCTCAGGTCGGCTCTCCGGCACCTATGGCTACACCTTC	CASGRLSGTYGYTF